A selection of T cell receptor beta chains follows, all from one sample in a study of blood T cell repertoires in COVID-19. Generated by immunoSEQ multiplex PCR, the TCRdb table keeps only in-frame clones and is missing some. Of approximately 100,000 clones listed, approximately 84% are singletons. Input material: peripheral blood. The receptors here all came from a man in his 70s with acute or convalescent COVID-19. CDR3s include the opening cysteine and the closing phenylalanine or tryptophan. D genes are given only for firm matches. Some rows have no size entry. The others give once, few or many, or a class for an expanded clone.

d_gene | j_gene | abundance | v_gene | CDR3nt | CDR3aa
TRBD1 | TRBJ1-6 | once | TRBV4-2 | TGTGCCAGCAGACTACAAATCCCGGGACAGGTAGCACCCCTCCACTTT | CASRLQIPGQVAPLHF
NA | TRBJ1-5 | NA | TRBV4-3 | TGCGCCAGCAGCCAAGATCGGGGACAGCCCCAGCATTTT | CASSQDRGQPQHF
TRBD1 | TRBJ2-2 | NA | TRBV7-3 | TGTGCCAGCAGCAACGACAGGGCCAACACCGGGGAGCTGTTTTTT | CASSNDRANTGELFF
NA | TRBJ2-7 | NA | TRBV19 | TGTGCCAGTAGTATAGATCGCGGACTCTCCTACGAGCAGTACTTC | CASSIDRGLSYEQYF
NA | TRBJ1-2 | NA | TRBV30 | TGTGCCTGGAGTGATGTTTTTTTCTTTGGCTACACCTTC | CAWSDVFFFGYTF
TRBD2 | TRBJ2-7 | NA | TRBV6-5 | TGTGCCAGCATCCAACCGGGACTAGGAGAATACGAGCAGTACTTC | CASIQPGLGEYEQYF
TRBD2 | TRBJ2-7 | NA | TRBV5-4 | TGTGCCAGCAGCCACTGGGGCACAAGACTAGCAGTCGAGCAGTACTTC | CASSHWGTRLAVEQYF
NA | TRBJ1-3 | NA | TRBV9 | TGTGCCAGCAGCGCCCTAGTGGCCAGAGACACCATATATTTT | CASSALVARDTIYF
TRBD1 | TRBJ1-1 | NA | TRBV19 | TGTGCCAGTAGTCACGGACAGGGAAACACTGAAGCTTTCTTT | CASSHGQGNTEAFF
NA | TRBJ2-2 | NA | TRBV10-3 | TGTGCCATCAGTGTTTATTCCGGGGAGCTGTTTTTT | CAISVYSGELFF
NA | TRBJ1-1 | NA | TRBV10-3 | TGTGCCATCAGTGACCGGGTGAACACTGAAGCTTTCTTT | CAISDRVNTEAFF
TRBD2 | TRBJ2-7 | NA | TRBV28 | TGTGCCAGCAGTTTCGTTAGCGGGACGGACGAGCAGTACTTC | CASSFVSGTDEQYF
TRBD1 | TRBJ1-6 | NA | TRBV28 | TGTGCCAGCAGTCCGGGACAGGCTAATTCACCCCTCCACTTT | CASSPGQANSPLHF
NA | TRBJ1-3 | NA | TRBV5-5 | TGTGCCAGTACATCGGAGGGATCACTCTCTGGAAACACCATATATTTT | CASTSEGSLSGNTIYF
NA | TRBJ1-4 | NA | TRBV18 | TGTGCCAGCTCACCGCTTGGGACACCGAATGAAAAACTGTTTTTT | CASSPLGTPNEKLFF
NA | TRBJ1-4 | NA | TRBV5-6 | TGTGCCAGCAGCTTTGGGTACTCGGAGGGAGAAAAACTGTTTTTT | CASSFGYSEGEKLFF
NA | TRBJ1-2 | once | TRBV2 | TGTGCCAGCAGTATGGACAGTAACTATGGCTACACCTTC | CASSMDSNYGYTF
TRBD1 | TRBJ2-7 | NA | TRBV30 | TGTGCCTGGGATGTAAGCGGGACAGGGGGCGGCGAGCAGTACTTC | CAWDVSGTGGGEQYF
TRBD1 | TRBJ2-7 | few | TRBV6-5 | TGTGCCAGCAGCGACAGGGTCGACGAGCAGTACTTC | CASSDRVDEQYF
NA | TRBJ1-6 | NA | TRBV19 | TGTGCCAGTAGCCATCCTCGGGGGGATCGTTCACCCCTCCACTTT | CASSHPRGDRSPLHF
NA | TRBJ2-5 | NA | TRBV9 | TGTGCCAGCAGCCCCTTTGGTCGGGAGCGGTATGAGACCCAGTACTTC | CASSPFGRERYETQYF
NA | TRBJ1-6 | NA | TRBV21-1 | TGTGCCAGCAGCGGGATTGACGGGGAGAACTTCTATAATTCACCCCTCCACTTT | CASSGIDGENFYNSPLHF
NA | TRBJ1-6 | NA | TRBV4-3 | TGCGCCAGCAGCCAAGGGGCACCAGGGGCGAATTCACCCCTCCACTTT | CASSQGAPGANSPLHF
TRBD1 | TRBJ1-2 | few | TRBV6-5 | TGTGCCAGCAGTCAGGGGGGCAGGGTGAGCGGCTACACCTTC | CASSQGGRVSGYTF